This T cell receptor beta chain was sequenced in a study of CD8 T cells in Susac syndrome. Notes on the study in general: The study acknowledged a relatively small number of individuals in its TCR sequencing and HLA analysis.

Between the trimmed V and J ends, which lost 10 bases and 0 bases, there was a span of 18 bases. The CDR3 sequence is 15 residues long. The germline V gene encodes CDR1 LNHDA and CDR2 SQIVND (reference sequence). RNA amounts of about 0.5 to 1 ug underwent reverse transcription with random hexamers. By means of immunoSEQ multiplex PCR, TCR beta CDR3 spanning 54 Vbeta and 13 Jbeta underwent amplification. TCRdb reprocessed the immunoSEQ multiplex PCR reads via MiXCR and lists one record per CDR3 protein. The table shows 200,000 to 250,000 distinct CDR3 sequences, with 93% occurring only once. Note on this clonotype: What it binds is unknown.

TCR beta sequencing was performed on blood CD8+ and CD4+ T cells. TEMRA cells were FACS-enriched, unlike CD8+ and CD4+ T cells, which were negatively isolated. The clonotype originates from a human donor with multiple sclerosis. Sequenced material: CD4+ T cells from PBMCs. This rearrangement joins TRBV19 to TRBJ1-2; D perhaps matches TRBD1 (6 bases). The CDR3 protein is CATNVWGLANYGYTF. The CDR3, as DNA: TGTGCCACCAACGTTTGGGGGCTAGCTAACTATGGCTACACCTTC. The full variable domain, completed using reference TRBV19 and TRBJ1-2, is DGGITQSPKYLFRKEGQNVTLSCEQNLNHDAMYWYRQDPGQGLRLIYYSQIVNDFQKGDIAEGYSVSREKKESFPLTVTSAQKNPTAFYLCATNVWGLANYGYTFGSGTRLTVV.